The present T cell receptor (beta chain) was sequenced within a study of blood T cell repertoires in COVID-19. The germline gives CDR1 SGHVS, CDR2 FQNEAQ. V dropped 5 bases and J dropped 2; count of bases not matched to a gene: 8. This CDR3 has 15 residues. Sequencing was performed with immunoSEQ multiplex PCR; in TCRdb, only in-frame clones are kept and a portion is missing. The table shows around 88,000 clones, with over 70% occurring only once. The sequence derives from a man in his sixties with acute or convalescent COVID-19. The sample was peripheral blood. The V gene is TRBV7-8, the J gene TRBJ2-5; 7 nucleotides match TRBD1. The CDR3 bases are TGTGCCAGCAGCCACTTAGGACAGGTACAAGAGACCCAGTACTTC. It yields the protein CASSHLGQVQETQYF.